The 27 T cell receptor beta chains presented below share a single source sample, sequenced in a study of read filtering for tumor transcriptome and immune sequencing. This library used roughly 430 ng RNA and molecular barcoded adaptors spanning alpha/delta and beta/gamma chains. TCRdb called the reads again in MiXCR, with one record for every CDR3 protein. The sample yields about 57,000 distinct CDR3 sequences, 20% to 25% seen once. Sequencing used a population of CD138-negative cells sorted from bone marrow. These TCRs come from a donor at least 40 years old with multiple myeloma.

This clonotype appeared many times. The V call is TRBV7-9, the J call TRBJ1-2; possibly TRBD1 for D (6 bases). V lost 5 bases to trimming and J lost 4 bases, with 17 bases between them. This CDR3 spans 15 amino acids. The V gene's germline CDR1 is SEHNR and CDR2 FQNEAQ (reference sequence). Written as DNA, the CDR3 is TGTGCCAGCAGCGAGACCAGGGGAATGGGCTATGGCTACACCTTC. The encoded protein is CASSETRGMGYGYTF.

This clonotype was counted ten times or more. The rearrangement links TRBV5-1 to TRBJ2-3; the match to TRBD2 covers 10 bases. From germline, CDR1 is SGHRS and CDR2 YFSETQ. The length of the CDR3 is 16 residues. Trimming cost V 0 bases and J 4 bases; bases outside gene matches: 5. The CDR3 is CASSLDPAGGSDTQYF. The CDR3 bases are TGCGCCAGCAGCTTGGATCCAGCGGGAGGGTCAGATACGCAGTATTTT. Together with reference TRBV5-1 and TRBJ2-3, the CDR3 gives the full variable domain: KAGVTQTPRYLIKTRGQQVTLSCSPISGHRSVSWYQQTPGQGLQFLFEYFSETQRNKGNFPGRFSGRQFSNSRSEMNVSTLELGDSALYLCASSLDPAGGSDTQYFGPGTRLTVL.

V is TRBV12-3 or TRBV12-4 and J is TRBJ2-1; 9 bases align to TRBD1. With 6 bases clipped from V and 7 bases from J, the junction kept 10 bases outside the gene matches. The CDR3 has 15 residues. The DNA for the CDR3 is TGTGCCAGCAGCCGCTGGGACAGGGAAGGGAATGAGCAGTTCTTC. This gives the protein CASSRWDREGNEQFF.

In this sample, this clonotype turned up many times. The genes are TRBV19 and TRBJ1-4; 7 nucleotides align to TRBD1. Trimming at V came to 5 bases and at J to 7 bases, leaving 4 bases not matched to a gene. Germline V lookup: CDR1 LNHDA, CDR2 SQIVND (reference sequence). The CDR3 is made up of 13 amino acids. This CDR3 is CASSPTGIEKLFF. Written as DNA, the CDR3 is TGTGCCAGTAGTCCGACAGGGATTGAAAAACTGTTTTTT.

Concerning this clonotype itself: A read error may explain this, as a much larger clone is one base away. The chain carries TRBV20-1 and TRBJ2-5; the D gene could be TRBD1 or TRBD2 (5 bases each). The CDR3 extends over 14 amino acids. CDR1 is DFQATT and CDR2 is SNEGSKA in the germline V gene (reference sequence). V was clipped by 6 bases and J by 5 bases, with 19 bases between them. The CDR3: CSASRDGLGETQYF. In DNA, the CDR3 is TGCAGTGCGTCCAGGGACGGTTTAGGGGAGACCCAGTACTTC.

This clonotype came up many times. J is TRBJ2-7 and V is TRBV10-3; D possibly corresponds to TRBD1 (5 bases). The CDR3 spans 12 residues. Trimming took off 11 bases at V and 2 bases at J, with 13 bases between the two ends. The germline V gene encodes CDR1 ENHRY and CDR2 SYGVKD. This CDR3 reads CAHGQGTYEQYF. The CDR3 region has the DNA TGTGCCCACGGGCAGGGAACCTACGAGCAGTACTTC.

This clonotype showed up many times. CDR3 in amino acids: CASSSPLAGRFF. CDR3 bases: TGTGCCAGCAGCTCCCCTTTGGCAGGTCGGTTCTTC. This chain uses TRBV7-2 with TRBJ2-1; the D is unclear. The germline gives CDR1 SGHTA, CDR2 FQGNSA. With 4 bases removed from V and 15 bases from J, the gap between germline ends came to 16 bases. The CDR3 sequence is 12 residues long. The whole variable domain, remainder taken from reference TRBV7-2 and TRBJ2-1, is GAGVSQSPSNKVTEKGKDVELRCDPISGHTALYWYRQSLGQGLEFLIYFQGNSAPDKSGLPSDRFSAERTGGSVSTLTIQRTQQEDSAVYLCASSSPLAGRFFGPGTRLTVL.

This clonotype came up many times. J is TRBJ2-3 and V is TRBV5-6; D gene ambiguous. CDR3 length: 14 amino acids. V was trimmed by 4 bases and J by 2 bases, leaving 11 bases between them. Germline V lookup: CDR1 SGHDT, CDR2 YYEEEE. CDR3 nucleotide sequence: TGTGCCAGCAGCGCGAATAGTCACACAGATACGCAGTATTTT. This translates into CASSANSHTDTQYF.

This clonotype was observed many times. The chain uses TRBV27 and TRBJ1-1; weak D call: TRBD1 (6 bases). Germline loops: CDR1 MNHEY, CDR2 SMNVEV (reference sequence). Trimming left V 1 base short and J 3 bases short, with 9 bases between. The CDR3 has 14 amino acids. The CDR3 here is CASSLWAGDTEAFF. In DNA form, the CDR3 reads TGTGCCAGCAGTTTATGGGCAGGGGACACTGAAGCTTTCTTT.

This clonotype has at least ten counts. CDR3 protein: CASHLLGGSGELFF. Here the CDR3 DNA reads TGTGCCAGTCATCTTTTGGGGGGTAGCGGGGAGCTGTTTTTT. The chain combines TRBV6-6 with TRBJ2-2; D is perhaps TRBD2 (6 bases). V was cut by 9 bases and J by 7 bases, with 18 bases left in between. The germline gives CDR1 MNHNY, CDR2 SVGAGI (reference sequence). The CDR3 has 14 amino acids.

This clonotype occurred many times. V and J are TRBV28 and TRBJ1-2; tentative D call: TRBD1 (5 bases). The CDR3 is made up of 14 amino acids. CDR1 MDHEN and CDR2 SYDVKM come from the germline V gene. The V gene lost 4 bases and the J gene lost 3 bases, with 12 bases spanning the gap. The CDR3 sequence is CASSSGQGDYGYTF. The CDR3 DNA is TGTGCCAGCAGTTCAGGGCAGGGAGACTATGGCTACACCTTC.

This clonotype has a handful of counts. V is TRBV5-4 and J is TRBJ2-1, with 7 bases lining up with TRBD2. CDR3 length: 17 residues. Germline lookup yields CDR1 SGHNT and CDR2 YYREEE (reference sequence). J gave up 4 bases and V 4 bases, and 14 bases lay outside the gene matches. This CDR3 is CASSVGIVGGTYNEQFF. CDR3 sequence (DNA): TGTGCCAGCAGCGTGGGGATCGTCGGGGGGACGTACAATGAGCAGTTCTTC.

This clonotype came up many times. V usage is TRBV6-5 and J usage is TRBJ2-7; 7 nucleotides match TRBD1. Germline trimming cut 6 bases from V and 12 bases from J; bases unmatched to any gene: 23. Germline CDR1 and CDR2: MNHEY and SVGAGI. This CDR3 comprises 16 residues. The CDR3 region has the DNA TGTGCCAGCAGCTTTCGCCCGGGACAGATACATTACGGCGCGTACTTC. Translated, it gives CASSFRPGQIHYGAYF.

As regards this clonotype: Only one base separates this from a far larger clonotype, so it likely reflects a read error. V is TRBV11-1 and J is TRBJ2-1, with 9 bases that match TRBD1. The CDR3 has 14 amino acids. V lost 4 bases and J lost 10; bases outside the gene matches: 8. Per germline, CDR1 SGHAT and CDR2 FQDESV (reference sequence). The CDR3 nucleotides read TGTGCCAGCAGCTGGACAGGGGAGGGCGAAGAGCAGTTCTTC. This encodes CASSWTGEGEEQFF.

The genes are TRBV5-1 and TRBJ1-1; D ambiguous. The CDR3 runs 13 residues. V was trimmed by 2 bases and J by 0 bases, leaving 5 bases between them. The germline CDR1 and CDR2 sequences are SGHRS and YFSETQ. The DNA of the CDR3 is TGCGCCAGCAGCTTTGAGATGAACACTGAAGCTTTCTTT. Translating it yields CASSFEMNTEAFF.

This clonotype was observed many times. The J gene is TRBJ2-1, the V gene TRBV20-1, with 11 bases matching TRBD2. J gave up 4 bases and V 3 bases, and 8 bases lay outside the gene matches. The CDR3 totals 16 residues. CDR1 and CDR2 from the germline V gene are DFQATT and SNEGSKA (reference sequence). In DNA form, the CDR3 reads TGCAGTGCTAGCCTTGGGACTAGCGGCCCTTACAATGAGCAGTTCTTC. This encodes CSASLGTSGPYNEQFF.

This clonotype was seen at least ten times. The chain recombines TRBV10-3 with TRBJ2-3; 8 bases align to TRBD2. CDR3 length: 15 residues. J gave up 0 bases and V 11 bases, and 10 bases lay outside the gene matches. From germline, CDR1 is ENHRY and CDR2 SYGVKD. The chain's CDR3 is CAANGGARSTDTQYF. In DNA, the CDR3 is TGTGCCGCAAACGGGGGGGCCAGGAGCACAGATACGCAGTATTTT.

This clonotype was detected many times. This chain links TRBV4-1 with TRBJ1-1; 7 nucleotides line up with TRBD1. The CDR3 has 15 residues. CDR1 and CDR2 from the germline V gene are MGHRA and YSYEKL. V lost 3 bases and J lost 6; bases outside the gene matches: 10. CDR3 coding DNA: TGCGCCAGCAGCCACGCTACCAGGGGGTTCGCTGAAGCTTTCTTT. Translated, it gives CASSHATRGFAEAFF.

This clonotype was detected a few times. The chain couples TRBV7-3 to TRBJ1-1; perhaps TRBD1 as D (5 bases). Trimming cost V 1 base and J 1 base, with 16 bases left between them. This CDR3 region has 17 residues. CDR1 and CDR2 (germline): SGHTA, FQGTGA. This chain's CDR3 is CASSLNGPGPENTEAFF. DNA of the CDR3: TGTGCCAGCAGCTTAAATGGACCAGGGCCGGAGAACACTGAAGCTTTCTTT.

This clonotype was found many times. J is TRBJ1-6 and V is TRBV28; D perhaps matches TRBD1 (5 bases). The germline CDR1 and CDR2 sequences are MDHEN and SYDVKM. The V end lost 6 bases, the J end lost 9 bases, and 12 bases lay between the germline ends. The CDR3 consists of 13 residues. CDR3 region: CASRGQGGSPLHF. The CDR3 DNA is TGTGCCAGCAGGGGGCAGGGAGGTTCACCCCTCCACTTT. The whole variable domain, remainder taken from reference TRBV28 and TRBJ1-6, is DVKVTQSSRYLVKRTGEKVFLECVQDMDHENMFWYRQDPGLGLRLIYFSYDVKMKEKGDIPEGYSVSREKKERFSLILESASTNQTSMYLCASRGQGGSPLHFGNGTRLTVT.

Comment on this clonotype: Just one base apart from a much larger clone, this may be a read error. The chain joins TRBV28 to TRBJ2-3, with D perhaps given as TRBD1 or TRBD2 (5 bases each). Looked up from germline, CDR1 is MDHEN and CDR2 is SYDVKM. The CDR3 totals 17 residues. CDR3 sequence: CASSLGSTIQSTGTQYF. The CDR3, as DNA: TGTGCCAGCAGTTTAGGGAGTACCATACAAAGCACAGGTACGCAGTATTTT.

Points on this clonotype: A much more abundant neighbour one base away suggests this may be a read error. The chain uses TRBV10-3 and TRBJ2-7; D remains ambiguous. The V end was cut by 3 bases, the J end by 3 bases, with 12 bases between. The CDR3 runs to 14 residues. Germline assignment: CDR1 ENHRY and CDR2 SYGVKD. The CDR3 DNA reads as TGTGCCATCAGTGACCCTCCCCTGGACTACGAGCAGTACTTC. Its translation is CAISDPPLDYEQYF.

Comment on this clonotype: A much larger clonotype is one base distant, so this may be a read error. The CDR3, as DNA: TGTGCCAGCCGCCTCCGGACAGATTCCGAGCAGTACTTC. This sequence encodes CASRLRTDSEQYF. The chain combines TRBV14 with TRBJ2-7, with TRBD1 as a possible D gene (6 bases). V lost 8 bases, J lost 6 bases, and 17 bases lay in between. CDR3 length: 13 amino acids. The germline V gene encodes CDR1 SGHDN and CDR2 FVKESK.

There are many counts of this clonotype. This chain links TRBV11-2 with TRBJ2-2; TRBD1 aligns across 7 bases. The trim removed 8 bases at V and 1 base at J, leaving 4 bases unmatched. This CDR3 is 14 amino acids long. Germline assignment: CDR1 SGHAT and CDR2 FQNNGV. The CDR3 reads CASARTGNTGELFF. The CDR3 DNA is TGTGCCAGCGCGCGGACAGGGAACACCGGGGAGCTGTTTTTT.

This clonotype appeared a single time. This chain connects TRBV12-3 or TRBV12-4 to TRBJ1-5, with TRBD1 matching over 9 bases. With 6 bases clipped from V and 6 bases from J, the junction kept 6 bases outside the gene matches. This CDR3 region has 14 residues. For the CDR3, the DNA is TGTGCCAGCAGCCACAGGGGGCAGAGTCAGCCCCAGCATTTT. Residues: CASSHRGQSQPQHF.

The V call is TRBV28, the J call TRBJ2-7; D is undetermined. Trimming removed 6 bases from V and 6 bases from J, with 12 bases in between. CDR3 length: 12 amino acids. Germline CDR1 is MDHEN and CDR2 is SYDVKM. CDR3 in amino acids: CASSSIAREQYF. CDR3 nucleotides: TGTGCCAGCAGCTCGATTGCCCGCGAGCAGTACTTC. The whole variable domain, remainder taken from reference TRBV28 and TRBJ2-7, is DVKVTQSSRYLVKRTGEKVFLECVQDMDHENMFWYRQDPGLGLRLIYFSYDVKMKEKGDIPEGYSVSREKKERFSLILESASTNQTSMYLCASSSIAREQYFGPGTRLTVT.

This clonotype has ten or more counts. The CDR3 DNA is TGCAGCGTTGAACTCACAGCCTACGAGCAGTACTTC. Translation: CSVELTAYEQYF. The rearrangement uses TRBV29-1 and TRBJ2-7; D gene ambiguous. V was trimmed by 2 bases and J by 2 bases, leaving 7 bases between them. Germline values: CDR1 SQVTM, CDR2 ANQGSEA. This CDR3 spans 12 amino acids.